This TCR beta chain was profiled in a study of Ad26.COV2.S vaccination and SARS-CoV-2 variants. Overall study context: Ad26.COV2.S, an intramuscular injection, was given once or twice 56 days apart. Study results and limitations: People who got the vaccine or the placebo had similar non-spike TCR breadth. Analyses that measured TCR breadth and depth may have underestimated total T cell responses.

A note on this clone: Its matching antigen is unknown.

This CDR3 is built from 13 residues. V dropped 3 bases and J dropped 5 bases, with 8 bases sitting between them. Germline lookup yields CDR1 SGHTA and CDR2 FQGNSA. Treatment of the sample: around 19 received Ad26.COV2.S at low or high dose, single or two shots; about 5 received placebo; per-sample allocation not given. Samples were taken on day 63 after the first vaccine or placebo injection. An Ad26 vector expressing Wuhan-strain SARS-CoV-2 spike constituted the vaccine. Assay: immunoSEQ multiplex PCR; the TCRdb copy retains only in-frame clones and omits some. The profile shows 300,000 to 450,000 clones, more than 75% of them singletons.

This TCR derives from a person between 18 and 59 years old who received the Ad26.COV2.S COVID-19 vaccine or a placebo. Sequencing was performed on peripheral blood, taken in a trial of Ad26.COV2.S vaccine versus placebo. The chain carries TRBV7-2 and TRBJ1-5, with D perhaps matching TRBD1 (5 bases). CDR3 amino acids: CASSFREDQPQHF. The CDR3 DNA is TGTGCCAGCAGCTTCAGGGAGGATCAGCCCCAGCATTTT. Complete variable domain (other parts from reference TRBV7-2 and TRBJ1-5): GAGVSQSPSNKVTEKGKDVELRCDPISGHTALYWYRQSLGQGLEFLIYFQGNSAPDKSGLPSDRFSAERTGGSVSTLTIQRTQQEDSAVYLCASSFREDQPQHFGDGTRLSIL.